Below, one TCR beta chain is given with its context. The CDR3 has 14 residues. V lost 4 bases, J lost 4 bases, and 6 bases stayed unmatched. CDR1 is MDHEN and CDR2 is SYDVKM in the germline V gene. The study counted Cohort 3 donors as recovered given two negative PCRs, clearance, or symptom resolution. The source of the sample is a study of blood T cell repertoires in COVID-19. Data came from immunoSEQ multiplex PCR; TCRdb stores just in-frame clones and leaves some out. The repertoire has around 250,000 clones, approximately 83% of them found once; the top ten carry around 2%. The sequenced sample was PBMCs or T cells enriched from blood (not recorded which). The chain is built from TRBV28 and TRBJ2-5, with 7 bases lining up with TRBD1. The sequence came from a woman between 50 and 59 years old who had recovered from COVID-19. In DNA form, the CDR3 reads TGTGCCAGCAGTTCAAACTACAGGGGAGAGACCCAGTACTTC. Its translation is CASSSNYRGETQYF.